These T cell receptor beta chains were read from a single sample in a study of blood T cell repertoires in COVID-19. Sequencing used immunoSEQ multiplex PCR; TCRdb keeps in-frame clones, though not all of them. In the table there are about 180,000 clones, 85% to 90% of which are singletons. What was sequenced was peripheral blood. These receptors all stem from a man aged 70 or older with active or convalescent COVID-19. Both conserved end residues are part of each CDR3. The D gene is left open where the match is weak. For some rows the clone size is stated as once, few or many, or as a class when expanded; others skip it.

D gene: TRBD1; J gene: TRBJ1-6; V gene: TRBV6-2/TRBV6-3; clone size: .; CDR3 protein: CASSRTGTGGSPLHF; CDR3 DNA: TGTGCCAGCAGTAGAACCGGGACAGGAGGCTCACCCCTCCACTTT
D gene: .; J gene: TRBJ1-1; V gene: TRBV14; clone size: .; CDR3 protein: CASSQGAYTEAFF; CDR3 DNA: TGTGCCAGCAGCCAAGGCGCGTACACTGAAGCTTTCTTT
D gene: .; J gene: TRBJ1-1; V gene: TRBV7-2; clone size: few; CDR3 protein: CASSLGGVVNTEAFF; CDR3 DNA: TGTGCCAGCAGCTTAGGGGGGGTGGTGAACACTGAAGCTTTCTTT
D gene: TRBD1; J gene: TRBJ1-4; V gene: TRBV7-8; clone size: .; CDR3 protein: CASSLGPGQGNEKLFF; CDR3 DNA: TGTGCCAGCAGCTTAGGACCGGGACAGGGAAATGAAAAACTGTTTTTT
D gene: TRBD2; J gene: TRBJ2-5; V gene: TRBV7-2; clone size: .; CDR3 protein: CASSYGGGKETQYF; CDR3 DNA: TGTGCCAGCAGCTACGGGGGAGGGAAGGAGACCCAGTACTTC
D gene: TRBD1; J gene: TRBJ1-1; V gene: TRBV19; clone size: .; CDR3 protein: CASSNPGQGAIEAFF; CDR3 DNA: TGTGCCAGTAGTAACCCGGGCCAGGGGGCTATTGAAGCTTTCTTT
D gene: .; J gene: TRBJ1-2; V gene: TRBV3-1/TRBV3-2; clone size: .; CDR3 protein: CASSPRDLPYGYTF; CDR3 DNA: TGTGCCAGCAGCCCCCGGGACTTACCCTATGGCTACACCTTC
D gene: .; J gene: TRBJ2-7; V gene: TRBV5-1; clone size: few; CDR3 protein: CASSLSGSTYEQYF; CDR3 DNA: TGCGCCAGCAGCTTATCAGGTTCCACCTACGAGCAGTACTTC
D gene: .; J gene: TRBJ2-7; V gene: TRBV27; clone size: .; CDR3 protein: CASSSWATGSYEQYF; CDR3 DNA: TGTGCCAGCAGTTCTTGGGCCACTGGGTCCTACGAGCAGTACTTC
D gene: TRBD1; J gene: TRBJ2-3; V gene: TRBV19; clone size: .; CDR3 protein: CASSIGTGAADTQYF; CDR3 DNA: TGTGCCAGTAGTATCGGGACAGGGGCCGCAGATACGCAGTATTTT
D gene: .; J gene: TRBJ2-3; V gene: TRBV2; clone size: .; CDR3 protein: CASSGGAGTDTQYF; CDR3 DNA: TGTGCCAGCAGCGGGGGTGCCGGCACAGATACGCAGTATTTT
D gene: .; J gene: TRBJ1-2; V gene: TRBV14; clone size: once; CDR3 protein: CASSQSGYGYTF; CDR3 DNA: TGTGCCAGCAGCCAATCCGGCTATGGCTACACCTTC
D gene: .; J gene: TRBJ1-1; V gene: TRBV7-2; clone size: .; CDR3 protein: CASSLGGATAEAFF; CDR3 DNA: TGTGCCAGCAGCCTTGGGGGGGCCACCGCTGAAGCTTTCTTT
D gene: .; J gene: TRBJ1-5; V gene: TRBV28; clone size: .; CDR3 protein: CANQAGNQPQHF; CDR3 DNA: TGTGCCAACCAGGCCGGCAATCAGCCCCAGCATTTT
D gene: TRBD1; J gene: TRBJ1-6; V gene: TRBV2; clone size: .; CDR3 protein: CASTDRASPLHF; CDR3 DNA: TGTGCCAGCACGGACAGGGCTTCACCCCTCCACTTT
D gene: TRBD2; J gene: TRBJ2-3; V gene: TRBV19; clone size: .; CDR3 protein: CASSPTTSGSDTQYF; CDR3 DNA: TGTGCCAGTAGTCCAACGACTAGCGGGAGTGATACGCAGTATTTT